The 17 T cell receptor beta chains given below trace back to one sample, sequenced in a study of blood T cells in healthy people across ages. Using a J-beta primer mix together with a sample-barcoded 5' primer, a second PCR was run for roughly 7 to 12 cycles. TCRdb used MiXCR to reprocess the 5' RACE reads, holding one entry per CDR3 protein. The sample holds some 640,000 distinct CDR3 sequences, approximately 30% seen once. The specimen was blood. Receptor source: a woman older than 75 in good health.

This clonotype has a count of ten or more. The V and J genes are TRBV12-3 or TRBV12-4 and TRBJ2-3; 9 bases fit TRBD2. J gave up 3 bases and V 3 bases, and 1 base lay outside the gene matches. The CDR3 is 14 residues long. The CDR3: CASSFLAGTDTQYF. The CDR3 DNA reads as TGTGCCAGCAGTTTTCTAGCGGGGACAGATACGCAGTATTTT.

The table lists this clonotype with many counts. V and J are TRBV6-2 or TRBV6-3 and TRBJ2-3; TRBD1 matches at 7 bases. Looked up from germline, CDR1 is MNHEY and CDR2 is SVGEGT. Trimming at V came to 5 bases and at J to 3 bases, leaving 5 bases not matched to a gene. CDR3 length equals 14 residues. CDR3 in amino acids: CASSHRQGTDTQYF. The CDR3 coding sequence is TGTGCCAGCAGTCACCGACAGGGAACAGATACGCAGTATTTT.

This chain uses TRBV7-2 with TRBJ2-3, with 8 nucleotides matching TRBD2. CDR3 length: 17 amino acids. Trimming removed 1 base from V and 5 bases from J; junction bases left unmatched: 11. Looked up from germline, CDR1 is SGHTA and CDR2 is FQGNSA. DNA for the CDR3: TGTGCCAGCAGCTTAGACTGGGGCGGGGGGTCAGGAGATACGCAGTATTTT. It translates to CASSLDWGGGSGDTQYF.

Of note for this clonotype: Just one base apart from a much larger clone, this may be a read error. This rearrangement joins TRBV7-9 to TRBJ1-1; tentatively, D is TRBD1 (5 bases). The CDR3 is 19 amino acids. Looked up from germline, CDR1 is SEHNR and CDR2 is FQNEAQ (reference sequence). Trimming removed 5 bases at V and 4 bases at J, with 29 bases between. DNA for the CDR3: TGTGCCAGCAGCCCATCCGAAGTCTCGGGACCCACGCCGGGCACTGAAGCTTTCTTT. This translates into CASSPSEVSGPTPGTEAFF.

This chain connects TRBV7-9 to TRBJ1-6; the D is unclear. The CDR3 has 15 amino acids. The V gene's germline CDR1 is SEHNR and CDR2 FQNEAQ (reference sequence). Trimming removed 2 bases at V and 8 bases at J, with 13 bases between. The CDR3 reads CASSLLTGRDSPLHF. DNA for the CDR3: TGTGCCAGCAGCTTACTTACGGGGAGGGATTCACCCCTCCACTTT. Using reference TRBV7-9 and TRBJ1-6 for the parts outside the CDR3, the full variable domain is DTGVSQNPRHKITKRGQNVTFRCDPISEHNRLYWYRQTLGQGPEFLTYFQNEAQLEKSRLLSDRFSAERPKGSFSTLEIQRTEQGDSAMYLCASSLLTGRDSPLHFGNGTRLTVT.

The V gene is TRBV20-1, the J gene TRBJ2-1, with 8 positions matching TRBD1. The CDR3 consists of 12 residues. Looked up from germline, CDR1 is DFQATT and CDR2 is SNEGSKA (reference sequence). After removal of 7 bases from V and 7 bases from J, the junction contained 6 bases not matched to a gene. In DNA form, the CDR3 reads TGCAGTGTTCCAGGGGGCACGAATGAGCAGTTCTTC. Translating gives CSVPGGTNEQFF.

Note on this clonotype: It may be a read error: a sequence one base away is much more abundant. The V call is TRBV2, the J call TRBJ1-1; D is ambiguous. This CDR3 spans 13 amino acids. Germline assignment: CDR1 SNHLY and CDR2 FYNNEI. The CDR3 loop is CANSPAVNTEAFF. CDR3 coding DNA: TGTGCCAACAGTCCCGCTGTGAACACTGAAGCTTTCTTT.

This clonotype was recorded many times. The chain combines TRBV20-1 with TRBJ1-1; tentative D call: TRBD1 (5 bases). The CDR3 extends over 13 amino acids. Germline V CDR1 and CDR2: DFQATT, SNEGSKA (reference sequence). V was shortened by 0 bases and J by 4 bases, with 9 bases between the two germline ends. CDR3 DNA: TGCAGTGCTAGAGACAGGGTACGCACTGAAGCTTTCTTT. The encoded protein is CSARDRVRTEAFF.

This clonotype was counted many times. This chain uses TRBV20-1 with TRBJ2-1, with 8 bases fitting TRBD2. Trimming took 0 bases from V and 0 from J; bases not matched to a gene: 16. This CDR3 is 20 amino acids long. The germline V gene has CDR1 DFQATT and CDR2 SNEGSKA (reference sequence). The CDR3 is CSARDPWAGGRMSSYNEQFF. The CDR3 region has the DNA TGCAGTGCTAGAGATCCATGGGCGGGGGGCCGTATGAGCTCCTACAATGAGCAGTTCTTC.

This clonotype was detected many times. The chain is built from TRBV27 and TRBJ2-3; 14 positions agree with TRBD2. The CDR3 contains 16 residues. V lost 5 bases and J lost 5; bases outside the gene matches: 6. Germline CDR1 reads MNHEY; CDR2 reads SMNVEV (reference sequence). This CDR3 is CASSPRLAGGQDTQYF. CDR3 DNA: TGTGCCAGCAGTCCGAGACTAGCGGGGGGGCAAGATACGCAGTATTTT.

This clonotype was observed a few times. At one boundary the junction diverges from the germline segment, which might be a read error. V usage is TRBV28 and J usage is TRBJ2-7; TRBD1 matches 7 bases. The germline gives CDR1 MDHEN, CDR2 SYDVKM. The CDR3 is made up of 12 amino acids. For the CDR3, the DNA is TGTGCCGGCAGTTTAAGGGGGCGGGAGCAGTACTTC. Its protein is CAGSLRGREQYF. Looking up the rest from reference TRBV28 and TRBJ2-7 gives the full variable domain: DVKVTQSSRYLVKRTGEKVFLECVQDMDHENMFWYRQDPGLGLRLIYFSYDVKMKEKGDIPEGYSVSREKKERFSLILESASTNQTSMYLCAGSLRGREQYFGPGTRLTVT.

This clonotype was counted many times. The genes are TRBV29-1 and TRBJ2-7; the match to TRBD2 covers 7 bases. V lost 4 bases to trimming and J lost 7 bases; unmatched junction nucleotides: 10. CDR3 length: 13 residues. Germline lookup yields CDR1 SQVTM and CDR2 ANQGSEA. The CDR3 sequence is CSVAAGKKGEQYF. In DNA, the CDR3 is TGCAGCGTTGCAGCGGGAAAGAAAGGAGAGCAGTACTTC.

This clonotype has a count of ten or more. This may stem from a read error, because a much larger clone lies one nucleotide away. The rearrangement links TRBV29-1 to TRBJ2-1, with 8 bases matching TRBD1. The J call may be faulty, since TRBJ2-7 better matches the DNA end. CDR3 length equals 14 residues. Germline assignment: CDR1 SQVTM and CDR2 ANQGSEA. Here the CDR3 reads CSVEPRDRYNEQYF. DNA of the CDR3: TGCAGCGTTGAACCTCGGGACAGGTACAATGAGCAGTACTTC.

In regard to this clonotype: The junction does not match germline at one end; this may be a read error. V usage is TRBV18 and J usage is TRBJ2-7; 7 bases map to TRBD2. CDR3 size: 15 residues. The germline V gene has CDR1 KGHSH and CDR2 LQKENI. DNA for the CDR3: TGTGCCGGCTCACCACGGGGGGAAGGAGGCTACGAGCAGTACTTC. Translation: CAGSPRGEGGYEQYF.

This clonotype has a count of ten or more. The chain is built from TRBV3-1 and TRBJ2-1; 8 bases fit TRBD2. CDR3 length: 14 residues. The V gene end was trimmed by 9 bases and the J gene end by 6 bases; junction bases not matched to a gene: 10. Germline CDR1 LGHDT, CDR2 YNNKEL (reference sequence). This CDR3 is CASRGGLFGNEQFF. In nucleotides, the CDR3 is TGTGCCAGTCGGGGGGGCCTTTTCGGCAATGAGCAGTTCTTC.

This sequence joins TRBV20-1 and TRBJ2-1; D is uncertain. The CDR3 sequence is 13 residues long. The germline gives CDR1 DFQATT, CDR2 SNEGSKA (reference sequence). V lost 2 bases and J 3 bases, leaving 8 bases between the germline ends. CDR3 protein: CSARRPDYNEQFF. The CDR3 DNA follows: TGCAGTGCTAGACGGCCGGACTACAATGAGCAGTTCTTC.

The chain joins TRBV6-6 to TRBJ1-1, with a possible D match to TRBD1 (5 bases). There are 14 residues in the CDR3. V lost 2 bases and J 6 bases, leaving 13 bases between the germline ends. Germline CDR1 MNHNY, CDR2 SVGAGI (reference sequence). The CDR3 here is CASSYDNRGAEAFF. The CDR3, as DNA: TGTGCCAGCAGTTACGATAATCGGGGGGCTGAAGCTTTCTTT.